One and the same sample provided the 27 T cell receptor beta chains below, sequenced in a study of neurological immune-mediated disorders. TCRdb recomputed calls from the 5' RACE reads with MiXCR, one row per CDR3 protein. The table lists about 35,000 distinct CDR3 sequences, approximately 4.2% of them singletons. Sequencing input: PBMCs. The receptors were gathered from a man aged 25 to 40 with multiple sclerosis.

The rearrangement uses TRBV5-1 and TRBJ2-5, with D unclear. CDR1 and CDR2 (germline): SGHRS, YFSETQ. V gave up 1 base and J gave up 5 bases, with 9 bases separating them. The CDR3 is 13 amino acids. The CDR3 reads CASSLRARETQYF. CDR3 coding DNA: TGCGCCAGCAGCTTGCGAGCGCGGGAGACCCAGTACTTC.

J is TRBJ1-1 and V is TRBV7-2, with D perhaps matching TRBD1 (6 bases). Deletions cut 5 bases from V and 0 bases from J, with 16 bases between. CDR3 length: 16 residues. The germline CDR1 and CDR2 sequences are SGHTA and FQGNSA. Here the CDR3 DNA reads TGTGCCAGCAGCACCGACAGGATCGGCATGAACACTGAAGCTTTCTTT. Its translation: CASSTDRIGMNTEAFF.

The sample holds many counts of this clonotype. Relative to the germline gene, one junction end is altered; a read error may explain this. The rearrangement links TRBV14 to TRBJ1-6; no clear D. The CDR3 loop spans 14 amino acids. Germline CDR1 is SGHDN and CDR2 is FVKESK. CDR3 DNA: TGTGCCAGCAGCCACTTTAATAGGGATTCACCCCTCAACTTT. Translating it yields CASSHFNRDSPLNF.

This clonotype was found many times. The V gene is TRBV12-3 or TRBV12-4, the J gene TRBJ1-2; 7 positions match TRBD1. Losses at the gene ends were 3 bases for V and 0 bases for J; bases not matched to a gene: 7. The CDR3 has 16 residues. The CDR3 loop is CASSLRRGRTNYGYTF. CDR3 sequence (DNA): TGTGCCAGCAGTTTGCGGAGGGGGCGAACTAACTATGGCTACACCTTC.

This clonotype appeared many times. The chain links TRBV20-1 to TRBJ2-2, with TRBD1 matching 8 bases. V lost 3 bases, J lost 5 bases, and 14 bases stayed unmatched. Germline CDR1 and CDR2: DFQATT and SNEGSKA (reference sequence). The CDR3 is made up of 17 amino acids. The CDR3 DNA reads TGCAGTGCTAGCCGCGACGGACAGGGACGTGGTACCGGGGAGCTGTTTTTT. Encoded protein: CSASRDGQGRGTGELFF.

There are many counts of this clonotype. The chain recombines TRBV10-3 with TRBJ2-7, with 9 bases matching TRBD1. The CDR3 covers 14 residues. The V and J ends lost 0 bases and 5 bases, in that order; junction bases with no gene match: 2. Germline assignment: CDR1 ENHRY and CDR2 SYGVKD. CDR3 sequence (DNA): TGTGCCATCAGTGAGTCGGACAGGGGCCACGAGCAGTACTTC. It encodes CAISESDRGHEQYF.

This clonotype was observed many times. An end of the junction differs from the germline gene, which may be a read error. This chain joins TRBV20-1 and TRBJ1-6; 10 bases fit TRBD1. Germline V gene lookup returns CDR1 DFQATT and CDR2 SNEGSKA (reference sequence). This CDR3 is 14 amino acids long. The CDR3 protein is CSLRQGAEGSPLNF. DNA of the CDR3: TGCAGCCTTAGACAGGGGGCGGAGGGGTCACCCCTCAACTTT.

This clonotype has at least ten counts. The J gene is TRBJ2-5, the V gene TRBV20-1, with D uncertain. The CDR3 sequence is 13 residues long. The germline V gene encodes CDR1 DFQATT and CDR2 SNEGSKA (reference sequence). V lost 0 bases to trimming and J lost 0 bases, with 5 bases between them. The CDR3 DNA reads TGCAGTGCTAGAGAGGTGTACCAAGAGACCCAGTACTTC. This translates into CSAREVYQETQYF.

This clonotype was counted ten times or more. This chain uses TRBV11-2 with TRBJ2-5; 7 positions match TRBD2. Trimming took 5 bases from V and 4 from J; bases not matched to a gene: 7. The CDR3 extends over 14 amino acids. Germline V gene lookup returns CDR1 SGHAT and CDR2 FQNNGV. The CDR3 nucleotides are TGTGCCAGCAGCCTTAGACTAGCTCGAGAGACCCAGTACTTC. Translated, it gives CASSLRLARETQYF.

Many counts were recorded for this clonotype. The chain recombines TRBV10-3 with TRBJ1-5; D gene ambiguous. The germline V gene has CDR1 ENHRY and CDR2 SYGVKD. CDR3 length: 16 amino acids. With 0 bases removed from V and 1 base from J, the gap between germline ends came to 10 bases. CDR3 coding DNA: TGTGCCATCAGTGAGTCGGTGGGGATGAGCAATCAGCCCCAGCATTTT. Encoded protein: CAISESVGMSNQPQHF.

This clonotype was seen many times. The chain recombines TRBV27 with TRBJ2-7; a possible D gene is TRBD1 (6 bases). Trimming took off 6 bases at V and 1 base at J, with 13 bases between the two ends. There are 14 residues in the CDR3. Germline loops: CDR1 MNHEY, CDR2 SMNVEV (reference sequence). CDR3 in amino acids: CASRRTVRSYEQYF. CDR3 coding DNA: TGTGCCAGCAGGAGGACAGTGAGGTCCTACGAGCAGTACTTC.

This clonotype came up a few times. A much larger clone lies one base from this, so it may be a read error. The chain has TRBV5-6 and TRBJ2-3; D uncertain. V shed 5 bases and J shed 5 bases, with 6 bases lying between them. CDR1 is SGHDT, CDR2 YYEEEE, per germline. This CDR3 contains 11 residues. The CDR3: CASRLRDTQYF. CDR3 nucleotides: TGTGCCAGCAGATTGAGAGATACGCAGTATTTT. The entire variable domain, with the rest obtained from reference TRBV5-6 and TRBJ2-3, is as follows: DAGVTQSPTHLIKTRGQQVTLRCSPKSGHDTVSWYQQALGQGPQFIFQYYEEEERQRGNFPDRFSGHQFPNYSSELNVNALLLGDSALYLCASRLRDTQYFGPGTRLTVL.

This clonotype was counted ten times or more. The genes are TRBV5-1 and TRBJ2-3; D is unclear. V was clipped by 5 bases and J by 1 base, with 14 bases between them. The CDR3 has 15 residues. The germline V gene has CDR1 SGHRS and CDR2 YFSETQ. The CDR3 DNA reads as TGCGCCAGCAGTTCCCGGTTGGAAGGCACAGATACGCAGTATTTT. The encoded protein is CASSSRLEGTDTQYF.

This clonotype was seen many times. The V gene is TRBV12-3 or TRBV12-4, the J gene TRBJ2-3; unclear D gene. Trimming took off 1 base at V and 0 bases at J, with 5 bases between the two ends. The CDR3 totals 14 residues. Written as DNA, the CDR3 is TGTGCCAGCAGTTTAGATCCTAGCACAGATACGCAGTATTTT. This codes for CASSLDPSTDTQYF.

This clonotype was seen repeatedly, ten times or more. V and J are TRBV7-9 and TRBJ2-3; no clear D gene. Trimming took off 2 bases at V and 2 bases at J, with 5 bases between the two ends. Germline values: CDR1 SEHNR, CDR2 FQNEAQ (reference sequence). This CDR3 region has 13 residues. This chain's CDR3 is CASSLIATDTQYF. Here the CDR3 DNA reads TGTGCCAGCAGCTTAATAGCCACAGATACGCAGTATTTT.

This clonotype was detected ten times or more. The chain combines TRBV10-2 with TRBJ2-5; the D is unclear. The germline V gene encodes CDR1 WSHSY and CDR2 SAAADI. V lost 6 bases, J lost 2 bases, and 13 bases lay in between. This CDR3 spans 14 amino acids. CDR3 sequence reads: CASRSDWRQETQYF. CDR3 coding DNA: TGCGCCAGCAGGAGTGACTGGAGACAAGAGACCCAGTACTTC.

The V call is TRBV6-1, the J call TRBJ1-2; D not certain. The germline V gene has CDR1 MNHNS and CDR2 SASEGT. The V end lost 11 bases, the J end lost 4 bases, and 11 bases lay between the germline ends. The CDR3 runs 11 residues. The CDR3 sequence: CASTSLYGYTF. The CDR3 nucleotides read TGTGCCTCCACGTCCCTCTATGGCTACACCTTC.

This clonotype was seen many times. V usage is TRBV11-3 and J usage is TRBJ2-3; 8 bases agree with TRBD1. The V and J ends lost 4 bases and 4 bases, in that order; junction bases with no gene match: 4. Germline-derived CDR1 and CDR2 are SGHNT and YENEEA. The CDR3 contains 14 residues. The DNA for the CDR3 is TGTGCCAGCAGCTCCAGGACAGGGCCAGATACGCAGTATTTT. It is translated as CASSSRTGPDTQYF.

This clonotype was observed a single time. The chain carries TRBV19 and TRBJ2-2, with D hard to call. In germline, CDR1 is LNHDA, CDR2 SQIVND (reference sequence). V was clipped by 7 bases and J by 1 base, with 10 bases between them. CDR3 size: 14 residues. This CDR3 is CASIRTVNTGELFF. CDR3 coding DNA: TGTGCCAGTATAAGGACGGTGAACACCGGGGAGCTGTTTTTT. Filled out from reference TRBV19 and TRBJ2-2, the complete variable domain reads DGGITQSPKYLFRKEGQNVTLSCEQNLNHDAMYWYRQDPGQGLRLIYYSQIVNDFQKGDIAEGYSVSREKKESFPLTVTSAQKNPTAFYLCASIRTVNTGELFFGEGSRLTVL.

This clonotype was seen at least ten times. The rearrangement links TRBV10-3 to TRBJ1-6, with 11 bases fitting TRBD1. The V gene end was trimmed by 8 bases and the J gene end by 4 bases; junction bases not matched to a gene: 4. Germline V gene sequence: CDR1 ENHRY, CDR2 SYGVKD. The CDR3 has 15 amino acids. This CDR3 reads CAIRTGGGYNSPLHF. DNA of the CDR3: TGTGCCATCCGGACAGGGGGCGGTTATAATTCACCCCTCCACTTT.

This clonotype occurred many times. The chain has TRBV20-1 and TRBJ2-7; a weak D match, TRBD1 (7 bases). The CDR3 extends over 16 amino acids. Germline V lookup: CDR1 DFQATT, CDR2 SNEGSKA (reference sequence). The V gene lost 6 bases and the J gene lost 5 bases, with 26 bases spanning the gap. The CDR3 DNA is TGCAGTGCCGAAGCAAGTCCAGGGGGAGGTTGGAACGAGCAGTACTTC. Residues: CSAEASPGGGWNEQYF.

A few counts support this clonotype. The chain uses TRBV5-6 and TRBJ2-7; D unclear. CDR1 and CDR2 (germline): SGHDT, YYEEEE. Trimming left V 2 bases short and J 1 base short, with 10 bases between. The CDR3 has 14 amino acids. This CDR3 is CASSFGPFSYEQYF. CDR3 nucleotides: TGTGCCAGCAGCTTCGGTCCATTTTCCTACGAGCAGTACTTC.

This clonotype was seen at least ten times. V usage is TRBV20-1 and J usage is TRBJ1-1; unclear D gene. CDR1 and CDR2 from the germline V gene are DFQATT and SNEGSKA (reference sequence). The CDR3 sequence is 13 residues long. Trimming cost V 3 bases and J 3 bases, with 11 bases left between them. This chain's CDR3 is CSASGGWDTEAFF. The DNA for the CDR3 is TGCAGTGCTAGCGGAGGTTGGGACACTGAAGCTTTCTTT.

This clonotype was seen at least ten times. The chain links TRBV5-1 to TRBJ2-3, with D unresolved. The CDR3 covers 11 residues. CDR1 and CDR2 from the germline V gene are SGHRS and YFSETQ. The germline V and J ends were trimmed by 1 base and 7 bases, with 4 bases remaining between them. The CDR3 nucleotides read TGCGCCAGCAGCTTGAAAAATACGCAGTATTTT. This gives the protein CASSLKNTQYF. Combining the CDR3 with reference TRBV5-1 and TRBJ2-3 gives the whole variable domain KAGVTQTPRYLIKTRGQQVTLSCSPISGHRSVSWYQQTPGQGLQFLFEYFSETQRNKGNFPGRFSGRQFSNSRSEMNVSTLELGDSALYLCASSLKNTQYFGPGTRLTVL.

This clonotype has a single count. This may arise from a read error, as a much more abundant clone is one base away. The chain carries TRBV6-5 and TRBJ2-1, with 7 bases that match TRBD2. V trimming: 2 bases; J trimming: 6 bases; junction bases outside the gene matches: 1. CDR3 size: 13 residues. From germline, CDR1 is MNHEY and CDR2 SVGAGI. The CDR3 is CASSYTGGNEQFF. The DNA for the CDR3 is TGTGCCAGCAGTTACACGGGGGGCAATGAGCAGTTCTTC.

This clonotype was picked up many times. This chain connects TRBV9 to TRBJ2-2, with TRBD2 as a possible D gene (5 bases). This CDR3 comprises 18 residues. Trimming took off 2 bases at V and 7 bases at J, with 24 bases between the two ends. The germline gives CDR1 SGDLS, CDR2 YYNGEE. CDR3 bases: TGTGCCAGCAGCGTGATCCCTAGGGTAATTCAAGGAGGCGGGGAGCTGTTTTTT. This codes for CASSVIPRVIQGGGELFF.

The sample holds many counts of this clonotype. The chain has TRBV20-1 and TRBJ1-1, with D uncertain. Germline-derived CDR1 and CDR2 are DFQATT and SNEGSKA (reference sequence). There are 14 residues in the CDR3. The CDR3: CREPDGYMNTEAFF. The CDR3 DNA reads TGCAGAGAACCCGACGGGTACATGAACACTGAAGCTTTCTTT.